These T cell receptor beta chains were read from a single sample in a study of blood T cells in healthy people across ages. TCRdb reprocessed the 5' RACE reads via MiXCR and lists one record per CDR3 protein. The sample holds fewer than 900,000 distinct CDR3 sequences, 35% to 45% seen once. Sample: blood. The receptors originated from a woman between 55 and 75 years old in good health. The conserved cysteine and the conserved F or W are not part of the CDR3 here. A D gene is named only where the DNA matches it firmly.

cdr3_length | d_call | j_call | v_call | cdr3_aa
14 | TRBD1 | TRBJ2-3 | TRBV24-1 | ATSGGDRRSTDTQY
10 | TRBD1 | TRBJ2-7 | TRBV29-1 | SVEETGVEQY
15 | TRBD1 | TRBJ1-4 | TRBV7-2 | ASSSYQTGWIPEKLF
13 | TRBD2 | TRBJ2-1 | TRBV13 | ASSITGTRVGEQF
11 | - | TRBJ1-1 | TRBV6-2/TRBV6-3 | ASSYLFRTEAF
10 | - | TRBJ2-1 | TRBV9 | ASSLDTNEQF
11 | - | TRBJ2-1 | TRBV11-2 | ASSYRRSNEQF
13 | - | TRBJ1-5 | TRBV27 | ASSFFRGVDQPQH
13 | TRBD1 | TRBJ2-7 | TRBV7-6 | ASSLDQGAGYEQY
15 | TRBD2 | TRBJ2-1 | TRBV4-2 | ASSQVGLAGGPREQF
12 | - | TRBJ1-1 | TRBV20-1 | SARDGRGATEAF
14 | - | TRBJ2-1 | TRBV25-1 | ASSDSRLSSYNEQF
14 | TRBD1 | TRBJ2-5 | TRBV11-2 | ASSIPTGTGAQKQS
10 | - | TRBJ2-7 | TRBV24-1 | ATYGITYEQY
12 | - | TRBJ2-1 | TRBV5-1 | ASSSRDDYNEQF
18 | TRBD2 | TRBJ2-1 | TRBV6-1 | ASRRGLAGFSDPSYNEQF
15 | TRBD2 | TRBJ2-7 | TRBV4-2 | VSSQGGSGRGQETQY
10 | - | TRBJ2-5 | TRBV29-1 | SVEREQETQY
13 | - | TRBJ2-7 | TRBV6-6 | ASSYIQGTGYEQY
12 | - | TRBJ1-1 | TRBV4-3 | ASSQDFVNTEAF
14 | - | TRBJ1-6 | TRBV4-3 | ASSQAWGGEDSPLH
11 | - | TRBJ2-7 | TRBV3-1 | ASSLPSSNEQY
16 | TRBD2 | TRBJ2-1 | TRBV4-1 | ASSKTSGSIPSYNEQF
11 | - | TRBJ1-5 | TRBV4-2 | ASSQVISQPQH
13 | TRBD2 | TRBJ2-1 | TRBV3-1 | ASSPMGDYAYEQF
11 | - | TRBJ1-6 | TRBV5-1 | TSSLAGNSPLH
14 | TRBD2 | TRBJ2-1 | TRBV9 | ASSVAAAGGHHEQF
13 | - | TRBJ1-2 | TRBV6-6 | ASNRQASEGYGYT
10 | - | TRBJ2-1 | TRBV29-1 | SVGVPGVGQF
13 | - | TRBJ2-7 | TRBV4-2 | ASSRISGDSYEQY
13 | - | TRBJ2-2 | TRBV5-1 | ASSLVPGVTGELF
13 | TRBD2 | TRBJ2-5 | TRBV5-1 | ASSLGTGGKETQY
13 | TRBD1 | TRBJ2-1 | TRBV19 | ASSIRDRVGNEQF
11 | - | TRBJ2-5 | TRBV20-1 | SARVGFQETQY
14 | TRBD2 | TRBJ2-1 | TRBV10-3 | AIKETSGRLYNEQF
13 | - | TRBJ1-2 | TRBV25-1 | ASSPVDAGHYGYT
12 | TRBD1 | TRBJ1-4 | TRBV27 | ASRPRQGREKLF
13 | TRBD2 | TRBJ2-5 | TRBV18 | ASSPPTSDPREQY
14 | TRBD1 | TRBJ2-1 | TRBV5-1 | ASSLVTGGLWHEQF
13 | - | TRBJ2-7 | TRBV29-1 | SVEDGSGPSYEQY
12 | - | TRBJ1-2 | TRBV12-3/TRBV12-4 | ASSFETGGYGYT
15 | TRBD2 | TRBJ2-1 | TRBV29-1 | SVEAGGHLSSYNEQF
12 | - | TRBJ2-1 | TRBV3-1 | ASSHQTGHNEQF
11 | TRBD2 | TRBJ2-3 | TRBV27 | ASSIGTSGAQY
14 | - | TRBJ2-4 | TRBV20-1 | SARIGWEQAKNIQY
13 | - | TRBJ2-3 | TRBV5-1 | TSSLAALPSDTQY
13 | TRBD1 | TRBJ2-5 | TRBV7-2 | ASSWRQGQQETQY
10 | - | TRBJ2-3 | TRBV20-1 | SATMNTDTQY
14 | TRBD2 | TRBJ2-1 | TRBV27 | ASTGRTSGTHNEQF
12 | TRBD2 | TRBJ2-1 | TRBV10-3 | AVSLAGDGDEQF
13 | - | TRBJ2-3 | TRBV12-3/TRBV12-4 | ASSSQFLYTDTQY
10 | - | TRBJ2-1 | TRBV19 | ASSIGGLEQF
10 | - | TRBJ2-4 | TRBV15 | ATSRDSGIQY
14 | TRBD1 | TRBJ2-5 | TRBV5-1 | ASSLMGQGLQETQY
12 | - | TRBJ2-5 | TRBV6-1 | AGERDTNQETQY
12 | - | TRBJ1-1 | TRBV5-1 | ASSFQLGDTEAF
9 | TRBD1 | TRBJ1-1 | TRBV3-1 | ASRGTGEAF